This TCR beta chain was observed in a study of CD8+CD57+ T cells in acquired aplastic anemia. About the study: Healthy donors averaged around 10 million reads for CD4+ cells.

Whole-study results and caveats: Patients had twenty-nine CD8+ CDR3 sequences in common with controls (the shared set).

In regard to this clonotype: Its antigen is as yet unknown.

The template for TCR beta VDJ and CDR3 sequence profiling was genomic DNA. TCRdb reanalysed the reads using MiXCR and keeps one entry per CDR3 protein. The top ten hold 4% of the sample, which has 400,000 to 450,000 distinct CDR3 sequences, 65% to 80% seen once. CDR1 is DFQATT, CDR2 SNEGSKA, per germline (reference sequence). CDR3 length: 14 amino acids. Between the trimmed V and J ends, which lost 4 bases and 5 bases, there was a span of 17 bases. Source material: sorted CD4+, CD8+, or CD8+CD57+ T cells (not recorded which) from PBMCs. J is TRBJ1-1 and V is TRBV20-1, with a tentative D call TRBD1 (6 bases). The sequence came from a human donor in good health, serving as a control. As DNA, the CDR3 is TGCAGTGCTATGACAGGAAGGGTGGGTACTGAAGCTTTCTTT. Its protein product is CSAMTGRVGTEAFF.